The clone carrying this TCR beta chain was picked up a small number of times. These data originate in a study of patients and donors after allogeneic stem cell transplantation. TCRdb called the RT-PCR reads again in MiXCR, with one record for every CDR3 protein. The table includes more than 850,000 distinct CDR3 sequences, roughly 18% detected once. Germline loops: CDR1 SGDLS, CDR2 YYNGEE. The length of the CDR3 is 14 residues. Trimming shortened V by 0 bases and J by 4 bases, and 10 bases separated the two germline ends. Source material: blood, either unsorted or a sorted T cell fraction (not recorded which). This receptor was identified in a human donor who was either an allogeneic HSCT recipient or a stem cell or donor lymphocyte infusion donor (not recorded which). It is not recorded whose cells these are; they may come from a transplant donor. The chain has TRBV9 and TRBJ1-2; no firm D call. CDR3: CASSVAGDLYGYTF. The CDR3 DNA reads as TGTGCCAGCAGCGTAGCTGGGGATCTCTATGGCTACACCTTC.